The entry below describes one TCR beta chain. It was with 60 Vbeta and 13 Jbeta primers that the PCR ran. Data came from immunoSEQ multiplex PCR; TCRdb stores just in-frame clones and leaves some out. Of 110,000 to 150,000 clones listed, about 80% are singletons. The CDR3 length is 14 residues. Germline-derived CDR1 and CDR2 are SEHNR and FQNEAQ (reference sequence). V was clipped by 1 base and J by 4 bases, with 11 bases between them. This entry belongs to a study of cytomegalovirus exposure and HLA in healthy donors. Sample: PBMCs. The source is a man between 40 and 49 years old in good health and CMV-seronegative. The V call is TRBV7-9, the J call TRBJ2-7; possibly TRBD2 for D (5 bases). CDR3 in amino acids: CASSLDIRGYEQYF. The CDR3 DNA sequence: TGTGCCAGCAGCTTAGATATACGGGGTTACGAGCAGTACTTC.